This paragraph reports one T cell receptor (beta chain). What it recognizes is unknown. The sample comes from a study of cytomegalovirus exposure and HLA in healthy donors. Study-wide results and limits: Per published accounts, TCR beta sequences correctly predicted the HLA-A and HLA-B alleles of most subjects. A later analysis linked a missense DCLRE1C variant to TCR beta V- and J-gene trimming. Cytomegalovirus-associated status was assigned to 150 to 200 TCR beta chains.

Primers: 60 Vbeta forward and 13 Jbeta reverse. The assay was immunoSEQ multiplex PCR, and TCRdb's table has in-frame clones only and misses some. The sample lists about 160,000 clones, roughly four fifths occurring once. Material for sequencing was PBMCs. The TCR comes from a man aged 45-65 years in good health and CMV-seropositive.

The CDR3 DNA is TGTGCCAGCACCACTGGACACAGCTCCTACAATGAGCAGTTCTTC. This gives the protein CASTTGHSSYNEQFF. The chain joins TRBV6-5 to TRBJ2-1; perhaps TRBD1 as D (5 bases). Germline V CDR1 and CDR2: MNHEY, SVGAGI. V lost 7 bases to trimming and J lost 0 bases, with 13 bases between them. The CDR3 has 15 amino acids.